Given below is one T cell receptor (beta chain) in context. The PCR employed 60 Vbeta primers together with 13 Jbeta primers. How the authors handled the data: About 10 million of tens of millions of unique TCR beta chains were shared, per a later count. TCRdb's table, derived via immunoSEQ multiplex PCR, lists solely in-frame clones and lacks some. V and J calls and clone size are given by that table; D and trimming were obtained from the DNA. Of 210,000 or so clones listed, 75% to 90% are singletons. This record belongs to a study of cytomegalovirus exposure and HLA in healthy donors. For the study at large: Around 180 million T cells yielded 120 million or so unique TCR beta sequences, as an earlier analysis found.

This CDR3 region has 17 residues. In germline, CDR1 is SGHDT, CDR2 YYEEEE. Trimming cost V 1 base and J 5 bases, with 21 bases left between them. The sequence was obtained from a woman between 18 and 29 years old in good health and CMV-seronegative. The chain uses TRBV5-6 and TRBJ2-5; D remains ambiguous. The sequencing sample was made of PBMCs. CDR3 amino acids: CASSLSRSIGVGETQYF. The CDR3 DNA reads as TGTGCCAGCAGCTTGAGCCGCTCGATCGGTGTGGGCGAGACCCAGTACTTC.